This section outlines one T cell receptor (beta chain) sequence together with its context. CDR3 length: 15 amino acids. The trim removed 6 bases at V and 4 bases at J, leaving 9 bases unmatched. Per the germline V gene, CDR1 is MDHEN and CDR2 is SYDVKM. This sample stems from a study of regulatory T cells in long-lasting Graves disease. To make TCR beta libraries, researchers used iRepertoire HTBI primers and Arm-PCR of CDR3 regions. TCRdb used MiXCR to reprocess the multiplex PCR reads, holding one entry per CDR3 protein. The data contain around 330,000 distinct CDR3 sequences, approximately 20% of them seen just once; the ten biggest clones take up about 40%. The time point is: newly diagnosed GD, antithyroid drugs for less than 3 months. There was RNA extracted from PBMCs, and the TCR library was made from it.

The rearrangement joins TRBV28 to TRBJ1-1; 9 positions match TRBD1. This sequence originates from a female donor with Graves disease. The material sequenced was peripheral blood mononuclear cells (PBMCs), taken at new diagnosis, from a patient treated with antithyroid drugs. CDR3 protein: CASRPYWDRVTEAFF. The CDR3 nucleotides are TGTGCCAGCAGACCTTATTGGGACAGGGTCACTGAAGCTTTCTTT.